This is a list of T cell receptor beta chains from one sample in a study of shared clonotypes between healthy human individuals. Produced via immunoSEQ multiplex PCR; TCRdb's table is partial and in-frame only. The sample has roughly 2.5 million clones, 85% to 95% seen once. Sequenced: naive CD4+ T cells sorted from blood. The receptors were sampled from a man between 18 and 29 years old in good health. Both conserved end residues are part of each CDR3. The D gene is left open where the match is weak. The size of a clone is reported for some rows only, either as once, few or many, or as a class for expanded clones.

-,-,TRBV18,TRBJ1-6,TGTGCCAGCTCACCAACTACAGGGTCGGGTAATTCACCCCTCCACTTT,CASSPTTGSGNSPLHF
-,TRBD2,TRBV18,TRBJ2-3,TGTGCCAGCTCACCAGTCGAGGGAACTAGCGGTACTAGCACAGATACGCAGTATTTT,CASSPVEGTSGTSTDTQYF
-,TRBD1,TRBV18,TRBJ1-1,TGTGCCAGCTCACCCCAGGACAGGGGGACTGAAGCTTTCTTT,CASSPQDRGTEAFF
-,-,TRBV5-6,TRBJ1-2,TGTGCCAGCGCAGGACAGCGGAACTATGGCTACACCTTC,CASAGQRNYGYTF
-,TRBD1,TRBV9,TRBJ1-6,TGTGCCAGCAGCACCCTGGACAGGGGGGATTCACCCCTCCACTTT,CASSTLDRGDSPLHF
-,-,TRBV28,TRBJ1-2,TGTGCCAGCAGCGGGACGGACGGGGGCTACACCTTC,CASSGTDGGYTF
-,-,TRBV12-2,TRBJ2-2,TGTGCAAGTCGCTTAGTTGTAACTAGCGGGAGATTTATTCCCGGGGAGCTGTTTTTT,CASRLVVTSGRFIPGELFF
-,-,TRBV10-3,TRBJ2-5,TGTGCCATCAGTGAGTCAGGGATGGGACGCGAGACCCAGTACTTC,CAISESGMGRETQYF
few,-,TRBV2,TRBJ1-5,TGTGCCAGCAGTGTGTACGGGGGCGGCAATCAGCCCCAGCATTTT,CASSVYGGGNQPQHF
once,-,TRBV19,TRBJ2-3,TGTGCCAGTAGTATACGTCGTCCGACAGATACGCAGTATTTT,CASSIRRPTDTQYF
-,-,TRBV11-2,TRBJ1-5,TGTGCCAGCAGCTTAGCAGGGCGGAGGGATCAGCCCCAGCATTTT,CASSLAGRRDQPQHF
-,TRBD2,TRBV27,TRBJ2-7,TGTGCCAGCAGTTTCGCACTCCCGGGACTAGCGGACTCCTACGAGCAGTACTTC,CASSFALPGLADSYEQYF
-,TRBD1,TRBV9,TRBJ1-5,TGTGCCAGCAGTGGAGGACAGGGGTTAGGGCCCCAGCATTTT,CASSGGQGLGPQHF
-,TRBD1,TRBV6-5,TRBJ1-6,TGTGCCAGCAACCCCGGGACAGGGTTTTCACCCCTCCACTTT,CASNPGTGFSPLHF
-,-,TRBV4-1,TRBJ1-4,TGCGCCAGCAGCCTTACTCAGGTACAGAATGAAAAACTGTTTTTT,CASSLTQVQNEKLFF
-,TRBD1,TRBV5-4,TRBJ1-2,TGTGCCAGCAGCTTCACCGGGACAGACTATGGCTACACCTTC,CASSFTGTDYGYTF
-,TRBD2,TRBV5-4,TRBJ2-1,TGTGCCAGCAGCTTGCAGTCTAGCGGGAGCAATGAGCAGTTCTTC,CASSLQSSGSNEQFF
-,TRBD1,TRBV7-6,TRBJ2-5,TGTGCCAGCAGCTTAATGACAGGGCAAGAGACCCAGTACTTC,CASSLMTGQETQYF
-,-,TRBV25-1,TRBJ1-4,TGTGCCAGCAGCGGATCGATTCATGCGTTGCGATATGAAAAACTGTTTTTT,CASSGSIHALRYEKLFF
-,-,TRBV19,TRBJ2-7,TGTGCCAGTAGTATAGGCCCAATCTACGAGCAGTACTTC,CASSIGPIYEQYF
-,-,TRBV18,TRBJ1-1,TGTGCCAGCTCAGACCAAGAGAGACTGATGAACACTGAAGCTTTCTTT,CASSDQERLMNTEAFF
-,-,TRBV14,TRBJ1-2,TGTGCCAGCAGCCAAGGCTTATGGGACCGAAGCTTC,CASSQGLWDRSF
-,-,TRBV28,TRBJ2-3,TGTGCCAGCTCTTCATGGGGGTCCCCGGATACGCAGTATTTT,CASSSWGSPDTQYF
-,TRBD1,TRBV6-1,TRBJ1-5,TGTGCCAGCGAGTTGGACAGGGTTCAGCCCCAGCATTTT,CASELDRVQPQHF
-,-,TRBV19,TRBJ1-5,TGTGCCAGTCGGACAGTCCTTTATAGCAATCAGCCCCAGCATTTT,CASRTVLYSNQPQHF
-,TRBD1,TRBV7-2,TRBJ2-4,TGTGCCAGCAGCTTGGGGACAGGGGGCGGTTTAGACATTCAGTACTTC,CASSLGTGGGLDIQYF
-,TRBD2,TRBV7-2,TRBJ2-1,TGTGCCAGCAGCTTAGCGGCAGGGACTACTTATCCCCAGGAGCAGTTCTTC,CASSLAAGTTYPQEQFF
-,-,TRBV20-1,TRBJ1-1,TGCAGTGCAAGCAGTCGGACTGAAGCTTTCTTT,CSASSRTEAFF
-,-,TRBV5-1,TRBJ2-1,TGCGCCAGCAGCTTAGGACGGAAGGTCTCCTACAATGAGCAGTTCTTC,CASSLGRKVSYNEQFF
-,-,TRBV21-1,TRBJ1-5,TGTGCCAGCAGCACCTACCCGGACAGGGGATACAATCAGCCCCAGCATTTT,CASSTYPDRGYNQPQHF
-,-,TRBV11-2,TRBJ2-4,TGTGCCAGCAGCTTAGCGGGGTTTCAAAACATTCAGTACTTC,CASSLAGFQNIQYF
-,TRBD2,TRBV11-2,TRBJ2-5,TGTGCCAGCACCCTTGGACTAGCGGGGCAAGAGACCCAGTACTTC,CASTLGLAGQETQYF
-,-,TRBV11-2,TRBJ2-2,TGTGCCAGCAGCTTAGAGGCAGGGAACACCGGGGAGCTGTTTTTT,CASSLEAGNTGELFF
-,-,TRBV5-1,TRBJ1-1,TGCGCCAGCAGCTGGCAGGGGAGCACTGAAGCTTTCTTT,CASSWQGSTEAFF
-,TRBD1,TRBV10-3,TRBJ1-2,TGTGCCATCAGCCCCGGGACAGGGAACTATGGCTACACCTTC,CAISPGTGNYGYTF
-,-,TRBV30,TRBJ1-4,TGTGCCTGGAGTCGAGGGACGGGAGAAAAACTGTTTTTT,CAWSRGTGEKLFF
-,-,TRBV5-6,TRBJ2-7,TGTGCCAGCAGCTTGGGGAGTCCCTACGAGCAGTACTTC,CASSLGSPYEQYF
-,-,TRBV18,TRBJ1-2,TGTGCCAGCTCCCCCGGGGCTAACTATGGCTACACCTTC,CASSPGANYGYTF
-,-,TRBV5-4,TRBJ2-5,TGTGCCAGCAGCTTGGACAGGACTCAGGAGACCCAGTACTTC,CASSLDRTQETQYF
once,-,TRBV10-3,TRBJ2-3,TGTGCCATCAGTGAGTCCGACTGGTACCGCACAGATACGCAGTATTTT,CAISESDWYRTDTQYF
-,-,TRBV9,TRBJ2-3,TGTGCCAGCAGGCCGGTGGGGGATACGCAGTATTTT,CASRPVGDTQYF
-,TRBD1,TRBV11-3,TRBJ2-7,TGTGCCAGCAGCTTCACCGGGACAGCCCAAGGAGAGCAGTACTTC,CASSFTGTAQGEQYF
-,TRBD1,TRBV7-2,TRBJ1-6,TGTGCCAGCAGCTTCGGGACAGGAGGAGGGAATTCACCCCTCCACTTT,CASSFGTGGGNSPLHF
-,-,TRBV10-2,TRBJ2-4,TGCGCCAGCAGTTACGCTCCGCTAGCCAAAAACATTCAGTACTTC,CASSYAPLAKNIQYF
-,-,TRBV15,TRBJ2-5,TGTGCCACCAGCAGAAGAACAGGTTTCACAGAGACCCAGTACTTC,CATSRRTGFTETQYF
few,-,TRBV30,TRBJ1-5,TGTGCCTGGGGGGACAGCAATCAGCCCCAGCATTTT,CAWGDSNQPQHF
-,TRBD2,TRBV10-1,TRBJ2-7,TGCGCCAGCAGTACAGCGGGAGCGGGTGAGCAGTACTTC,CASSTAGAGEQYF
-,-,TRBV30,TRBJ1-1,TGTGCCTGGAGTTTCGGGGTAATAGGAGCTTTCTTT,CAWSFGVIGAFF
-,TRBD2,TRBV11-2,TRBJ2-1,TGTGCCAGCAGCGAGGCGGGAGGGGGGGTTGAGCAGTTCTTC,CASSEAGGGVEQFF
-,TRBD1,TRBV10-3,TRBJ1-5,TGTGCCATCAGTCCCGGGACAGGGGGCGGCAATCAGCCCCAGCATTTT,CAISPGTGGGNQPQHF
once,TRBD2,TRBV19,TRBJ2-7,TGTGCCAGCAGCCCACCGGGACTACCCTACGAGCAGTACTTC,CASSPPGLPYEQYF
-,-,TRBV4-3,TRBJ1-1,TGCGCCAGCAGCCAAGATCCGGTGGGGCCCACTGAAGCTTTCTTT,CASSQDPVGPTEAFF
-,TRBD2,TRBV7-2,TRBJ2-1,TGTGCCAGCAGAGAGCGGGAGTGGGCCCCCAGTGAGCAGTTCTTC,CASREREWAPSEQFF